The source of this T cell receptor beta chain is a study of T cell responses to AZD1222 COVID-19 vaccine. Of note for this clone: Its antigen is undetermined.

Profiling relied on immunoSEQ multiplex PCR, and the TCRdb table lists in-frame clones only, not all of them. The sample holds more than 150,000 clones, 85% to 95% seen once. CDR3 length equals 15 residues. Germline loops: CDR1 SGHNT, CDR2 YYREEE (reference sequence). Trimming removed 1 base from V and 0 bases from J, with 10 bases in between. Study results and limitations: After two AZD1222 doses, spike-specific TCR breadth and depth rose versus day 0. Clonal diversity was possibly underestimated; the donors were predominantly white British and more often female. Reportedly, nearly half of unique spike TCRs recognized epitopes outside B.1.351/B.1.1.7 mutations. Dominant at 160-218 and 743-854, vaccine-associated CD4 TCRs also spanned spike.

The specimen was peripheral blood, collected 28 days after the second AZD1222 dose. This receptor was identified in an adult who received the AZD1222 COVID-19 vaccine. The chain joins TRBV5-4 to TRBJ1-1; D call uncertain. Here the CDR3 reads CASSLRQGMNTEAFF. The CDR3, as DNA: TGTGCCAGCAGCTTGCGTCAAGGGATGAACACTGAAGCTTTCTTT. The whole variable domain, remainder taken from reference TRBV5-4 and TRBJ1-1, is ETGVTQSPTHLIKTRGQQVTLRCSSQSGHNTVSWYQQALGQGPQFIFQYYREEENGRGNFPPRFSGLQFPNYSSELNVNALELDDSALYLCASSLRQGMNTEAFFGQGTRLTVV.